This T cell receptor (beta chain) was recovered during a study of blood T cell repertoires in COVID-19. About the study: Italy, Spain and the United States were the sources of the convalescent and acute COVID-19 samples. T cells, B-cell-depleted T cells, or PBMCs provided the cDNA or gDNA that served as material.

How the authors handled the data: Amplification with reference gene primers provided the estimates of nucleated cell counts. TCRdb's copy holds only in-frame clones and misses some; the assay was immunoSEQ multiplex PCR. V and J calls and clone size are as listed in that table; D and trimming were resolved from the DNA. The repertoire holds more than 70,000 clones, with 88% as singletons. Germline-derived CDR1 and CDR2 are LNHDA and SQIVND (reference sequence). This CDR3 spans 14 amino acids. The V gene end was trimmed by 4 bases and the J gene end by 8 bases; junction bases not matched to a gene: 6.

The chain has TRBV19 and TRBJ1-4, with 8 bases identical to TRBD1. This TCR came from a human donor in a cohort sampled during active COVID-19. Sequencing was carried out using peripheral blood. The CDR3 nucleotides read TGTGCCAGTAGTAGGACAGGGCTGTGGGAAAAACTGTTTTTT. Translating it yields CASSRTGLWEKLFF.